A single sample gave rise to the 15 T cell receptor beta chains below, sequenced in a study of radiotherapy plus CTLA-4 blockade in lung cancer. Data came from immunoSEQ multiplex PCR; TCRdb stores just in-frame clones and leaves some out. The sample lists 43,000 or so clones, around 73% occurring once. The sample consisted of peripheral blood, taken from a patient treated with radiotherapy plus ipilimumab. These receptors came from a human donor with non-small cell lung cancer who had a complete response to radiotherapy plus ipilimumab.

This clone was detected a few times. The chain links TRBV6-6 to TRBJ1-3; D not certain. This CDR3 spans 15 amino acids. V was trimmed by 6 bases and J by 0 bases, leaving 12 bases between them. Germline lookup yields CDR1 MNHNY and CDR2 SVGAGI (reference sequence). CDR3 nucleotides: TGTGCCAGCAGCCAACGCGGGCTCTCTGGAAACACCATATATTTT. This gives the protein CASSQRGLSGNTIYF.

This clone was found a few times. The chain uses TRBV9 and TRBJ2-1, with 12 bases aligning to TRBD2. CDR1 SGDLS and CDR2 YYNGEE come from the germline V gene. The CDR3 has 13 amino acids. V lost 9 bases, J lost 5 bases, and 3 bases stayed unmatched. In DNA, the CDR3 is TGTGCCACTAGCGGGAGGGAGCACAATGAGCAGTTCTTC. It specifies CATSGREHNEQFF.

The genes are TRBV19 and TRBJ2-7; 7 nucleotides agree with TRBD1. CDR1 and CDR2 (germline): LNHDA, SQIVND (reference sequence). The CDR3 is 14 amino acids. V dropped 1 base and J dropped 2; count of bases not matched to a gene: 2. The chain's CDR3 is CASSIGGTAYEQYF. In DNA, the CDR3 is TGTGCCAGTAGTATAGGTGGGACAGCCTACGAGCAGTACTTC.

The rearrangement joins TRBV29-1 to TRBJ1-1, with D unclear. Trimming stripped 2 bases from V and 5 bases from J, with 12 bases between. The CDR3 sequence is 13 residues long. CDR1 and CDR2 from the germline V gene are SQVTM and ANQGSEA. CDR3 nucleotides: TGCAGCGTTGAACCCGGGAGGGTGACTGAAGCTTTCTTT. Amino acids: CSVEPGRVTEAFF.

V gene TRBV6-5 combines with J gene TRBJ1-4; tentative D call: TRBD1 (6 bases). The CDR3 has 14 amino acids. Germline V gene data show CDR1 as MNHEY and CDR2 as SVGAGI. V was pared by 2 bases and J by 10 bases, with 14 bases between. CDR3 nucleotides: TGTGCCAGCAGTTACGCACAGGGTAGAGGAAAACTGTTTTTT. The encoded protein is CASSYAQGRGKLFF.

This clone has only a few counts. Here the CDR3 reads CASSPSETSGHEQYF. The CDR3, as DNA: TGTGCCAGCAGTCCCTCGGAGACTAGCGGCCACGAGCAGTACTTC. The chain links TRBV27 to TRBJ2-7; 9 positions agree with TRBD2. The V and J ends lost 5 bases and 5 bases, in that order; junction bases with no gene match: 10. Germline values: CDR1 MNHEY, CDR2 SMNVEV (reference sequence). CDR3 length: 15 amino acids.

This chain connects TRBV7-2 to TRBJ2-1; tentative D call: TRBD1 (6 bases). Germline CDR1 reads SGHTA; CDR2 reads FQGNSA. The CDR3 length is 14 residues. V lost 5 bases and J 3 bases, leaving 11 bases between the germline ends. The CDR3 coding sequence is TGTGCCAGCAGCATAACAGGGAGCTACAATGAGCAGTTCTTC. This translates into CASSITGSYNEQFF.

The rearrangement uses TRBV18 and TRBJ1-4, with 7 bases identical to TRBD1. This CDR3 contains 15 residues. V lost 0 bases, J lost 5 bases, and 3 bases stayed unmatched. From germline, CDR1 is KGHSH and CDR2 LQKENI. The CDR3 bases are TGTGCCAGCTCACCACCCGGACAGGAAAATGAAAAACTGTTTTTT. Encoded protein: CASSPPGQENEKLFF. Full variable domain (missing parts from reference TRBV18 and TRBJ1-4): NAGVMQNPRHLVRRRGQEARLRCSPMKGHSHVYWYRQLPEEGLKFMVYLQKENIIDESGMPKERFSAEFPKEGPSILRIQQVVRGDSAAYFCASSPPGQENEKLFFGSGTQLSVL.

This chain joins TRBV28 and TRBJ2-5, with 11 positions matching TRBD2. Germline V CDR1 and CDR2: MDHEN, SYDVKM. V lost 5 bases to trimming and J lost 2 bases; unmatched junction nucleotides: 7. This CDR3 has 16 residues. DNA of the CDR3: TGTGCCAGCAGTCCATCCGGACTAGCGGGTCAAGAGACCCAGTACTTC. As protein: CASSPSGLAGQETQYF.

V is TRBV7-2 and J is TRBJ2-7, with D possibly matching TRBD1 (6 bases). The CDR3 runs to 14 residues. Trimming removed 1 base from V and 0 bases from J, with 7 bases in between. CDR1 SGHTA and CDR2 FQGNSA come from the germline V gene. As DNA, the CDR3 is TGTGCCAGCAGCTTAGAACAGGGCTCCTACGAGCAGTACTTC. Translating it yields CASSLEQGSYEQYF.

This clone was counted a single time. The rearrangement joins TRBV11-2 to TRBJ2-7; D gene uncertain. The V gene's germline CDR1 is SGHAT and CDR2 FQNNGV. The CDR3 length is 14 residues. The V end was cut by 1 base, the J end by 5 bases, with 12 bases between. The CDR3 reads CASSLGPLSNEQYF. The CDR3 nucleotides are TGTGCCAGCAGCTTAGGGCCACTATCTAACGAGCAGTACTTC. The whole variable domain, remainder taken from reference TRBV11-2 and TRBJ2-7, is EAGVAQSPRYKIIEKRQSVAFWCNPISGHATLYWYQQILGQGPKLLIQFQNNGVVDDSQLPKDRFSAERLKGVDSTLKIQPAKLEDSAVYLCASSLGPLSNEQYFGPGTRLTVT.

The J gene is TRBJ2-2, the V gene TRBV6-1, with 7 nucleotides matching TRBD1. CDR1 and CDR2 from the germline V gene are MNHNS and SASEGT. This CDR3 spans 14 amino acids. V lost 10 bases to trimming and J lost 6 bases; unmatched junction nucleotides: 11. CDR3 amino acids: CATLGQSRAGELFF. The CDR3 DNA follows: TGTGCCACACTGGGACAGTCTAGGGCCGGGGAGCTGTTTTTT.

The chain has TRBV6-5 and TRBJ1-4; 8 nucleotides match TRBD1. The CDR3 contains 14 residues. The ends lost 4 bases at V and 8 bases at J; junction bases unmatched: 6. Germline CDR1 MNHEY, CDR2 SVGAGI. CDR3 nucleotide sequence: TGTGCCAGCAGTTGGACAGGGTTGAGCGAAAAACTGTTTTTT. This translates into CASSWTGLSEKLFF.

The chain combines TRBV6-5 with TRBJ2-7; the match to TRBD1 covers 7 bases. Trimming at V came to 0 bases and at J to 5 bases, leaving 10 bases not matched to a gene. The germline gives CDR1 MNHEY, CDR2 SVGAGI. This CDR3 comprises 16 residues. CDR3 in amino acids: CASSYSSGTVEHEQYF. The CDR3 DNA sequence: TGTGCCAGCAGTTACTCATCCGGGACAGTAGAACACGAGCAGTACTTC.

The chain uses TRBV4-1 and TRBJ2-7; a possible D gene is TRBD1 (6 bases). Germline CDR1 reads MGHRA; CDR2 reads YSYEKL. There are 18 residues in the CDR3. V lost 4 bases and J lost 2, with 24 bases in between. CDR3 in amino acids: CASSPEKKTGRRTYEQYF. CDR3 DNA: TGCGCCAGCAGCCCGGAGAAAAAGACAGGTAGGAGGACCTACGAGCAGTACTTC.